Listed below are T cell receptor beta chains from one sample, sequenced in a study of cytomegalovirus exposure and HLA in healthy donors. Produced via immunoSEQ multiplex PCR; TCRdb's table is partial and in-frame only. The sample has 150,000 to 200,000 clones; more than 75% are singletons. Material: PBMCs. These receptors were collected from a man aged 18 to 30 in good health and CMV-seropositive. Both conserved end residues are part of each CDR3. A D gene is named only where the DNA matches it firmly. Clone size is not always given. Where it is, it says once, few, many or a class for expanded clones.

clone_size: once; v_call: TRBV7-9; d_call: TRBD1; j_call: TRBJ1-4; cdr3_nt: TGTGCCAGCAGCCCTGGACAGGGGGCCCAGAATGAAAAACTGTTTTTT; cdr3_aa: CASSPGQGAQNEKLFF
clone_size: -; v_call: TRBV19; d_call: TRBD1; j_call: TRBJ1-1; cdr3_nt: TGTGCCATCTCGACAGGGGGCACTGAAGCTTTCTTT; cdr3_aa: CAISTGGTEAFF
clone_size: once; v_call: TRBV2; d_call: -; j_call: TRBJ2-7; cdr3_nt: TGTGCCAGCAGTGACGAAAAGCGTCAGGGGACCTACGAGCAGTACTTC; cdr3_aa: CASSDEKRQGTYEQYF
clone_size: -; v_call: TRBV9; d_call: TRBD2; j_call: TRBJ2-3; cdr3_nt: TGTGCCAGCAGCCACCAAAAGACTAGCGGGGCAGATACGCAGTATTTT; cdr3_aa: CASSHQKTSGADTQYF
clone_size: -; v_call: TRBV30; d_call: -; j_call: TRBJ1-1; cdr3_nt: TGTGCCTGGAGTGTAACAGTCATGAACACTGAAGCTTTCTTT; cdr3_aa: CAWSVTVMNTEAFF
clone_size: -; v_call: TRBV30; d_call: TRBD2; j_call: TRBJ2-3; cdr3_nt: TGTGCCTGGGGACTAGCGGGTAAAGCAGATACGCAGTATTTT; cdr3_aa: CAWGLAGKADTQYF
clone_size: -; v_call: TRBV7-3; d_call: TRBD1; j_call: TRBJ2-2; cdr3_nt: TGTGCCAGCAGCCCACAGGGGGGAGCGAACACCGGGGAGCTGTTTTTT; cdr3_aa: CASSPQGGANTGELFF
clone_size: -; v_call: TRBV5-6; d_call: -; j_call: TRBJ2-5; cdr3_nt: TGTGCCAGCAGCTTGTCCCGAGAGACCCAGTACTTC; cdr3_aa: CASSLSRETQYF
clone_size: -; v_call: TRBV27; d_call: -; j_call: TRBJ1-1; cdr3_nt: TGTGCCAGCAGTTTTGGAGGGCTCTCTGAAGCTTTCTTT; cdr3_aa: CASSFGGLSEAFF
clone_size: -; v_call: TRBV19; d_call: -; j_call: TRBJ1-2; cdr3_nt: TGTGCCAGTAGTTCGGACATAGTCGCTAACTATGGCTACACCTTC; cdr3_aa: CASSSDIVANYGYTF
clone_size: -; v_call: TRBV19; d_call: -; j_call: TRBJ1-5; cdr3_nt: TGTGCCAGTAGTATAGCAGGGGACCATCAGCCCCAGCATTTT; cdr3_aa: CASSIAGDHQPQHF
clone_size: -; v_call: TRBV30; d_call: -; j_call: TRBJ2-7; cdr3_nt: TGTGCCTGGAGTGTACTATACGAGCAGTACTTC; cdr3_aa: CAWSVLYEQYF
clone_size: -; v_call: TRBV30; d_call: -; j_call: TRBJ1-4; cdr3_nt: TGTGCCTGGAGTGGCCCGACAGCTAATGAAAAACTGTTTTTT; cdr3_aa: CAWSGPTANEKLFF
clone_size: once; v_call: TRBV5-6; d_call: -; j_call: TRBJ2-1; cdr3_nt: TGTGCCAGCAGCTCGGAGGGAGCGGGTTACAATGAGCAGTTCTTC; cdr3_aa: CASSSEGAGYNEQFF
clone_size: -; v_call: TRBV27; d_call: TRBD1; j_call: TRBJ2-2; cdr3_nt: TGTGCCAGCAGTTTATTTGGGCAGGGGGCGAACACCGGGGAGCTGTTTTTT; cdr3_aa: CASSLFGQGANTGELFF
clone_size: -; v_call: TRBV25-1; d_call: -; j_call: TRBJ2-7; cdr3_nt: TGTGCCAGCAGTGAAGAGCGGAGCCCACCTTACGAGCAGTACTTC; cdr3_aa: CASSEERSPPYEQYF
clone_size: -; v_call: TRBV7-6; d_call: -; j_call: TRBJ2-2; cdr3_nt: TGTGCCAGCAGCTTAGTTCGAGGGCCCGGCACCGGGGAGCTGTTTTTT; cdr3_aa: CASSLVRGPGTGELFF
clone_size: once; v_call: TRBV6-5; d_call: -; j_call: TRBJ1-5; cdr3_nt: TGTGCCAGCAGTACAAATTTCGGACAGCCTCGGGCCCAGCATTTT; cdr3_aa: CASSTNFGQPRAQHF
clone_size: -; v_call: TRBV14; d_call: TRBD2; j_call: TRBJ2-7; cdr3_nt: TGTGCCAGCAGCCGGGAGGGACTAGCGAGAGGGAAGTACTTC; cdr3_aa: CASSREGLARGKYF
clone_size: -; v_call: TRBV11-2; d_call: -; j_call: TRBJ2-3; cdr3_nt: TGTGCCAGCAGCTTTTTAGCGGAGCGCACAGATACGCAGTATTTT; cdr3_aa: CASSFLAERTDTQYF
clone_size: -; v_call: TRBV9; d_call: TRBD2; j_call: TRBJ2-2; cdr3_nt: TGTGCCAGCAGCGTAACTACTGGACTAGCGGGAAGGACCGGGGAGCTGTTTTTT; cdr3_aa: CASSVTTGLAGRTGELFF
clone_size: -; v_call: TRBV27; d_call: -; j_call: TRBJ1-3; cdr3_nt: TGTGCCAGCAGCCCCTTGTCCCTATCTGGAAACACCATATATTTT; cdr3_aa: CASSPLSLSGNTIYF
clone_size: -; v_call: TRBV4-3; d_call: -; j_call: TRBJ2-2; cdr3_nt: TGCGCCAGCAGCCAAGAGGGCGGGGTCCACACCGGGGAGCTGTTTTTT; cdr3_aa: CASSQEGGVHTGELFF
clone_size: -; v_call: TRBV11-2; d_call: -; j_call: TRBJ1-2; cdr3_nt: TGTGCCAGCAGCTTAGATCTAGTGACCGCCTATGGCTACACCTTC; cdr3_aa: CASSLDLVTAYGYTF
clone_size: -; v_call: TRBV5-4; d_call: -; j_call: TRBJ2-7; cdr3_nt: TGTGCCAGCAGCACCTACAGGGCCTCGGGAGAGCAGTACTTC; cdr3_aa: CASSTYRASGEQYF